This passage covers 15 T cell receptor beta chains from one sample sequenced in a study of low-dose radiotherapy and immunotherapy resistance in tumors (dated by TCRdb to between 2021 and 2023). Sequencer: Illumina HiSeq 2500. To make first-strand cDNA, Superscript III was used along with a set of TRAV- and TRBV-specific primers so that both the TCRalpha and TCRbeta chains were covered. TCRs were amplified with Phusion for approximately 20 PCR cycles using a constant-region primer together with the adapter attached to the V primers. TCRdb reprocessed the public reads (quality trimming at Q25 with fastp, clone calling with MiXCR) and kept in-frame beta chains. Each entry is one CDR3 protein sequence, shown with its most common DNA and genes. A total of 80,000 or so distinct CDR3 sequences appear in this sample, 17% of them only once. The ten largest clones add up to 1.4% to 1.5% of the sample. What this sample's time point label stands for: after trial treatment. The label giving this sample's treatment or condition can be read as: LDRT plus nivolumab, ipilimumab, low-dose cyclophosphamide and aspirin (RACIN trial).

The source material was PBMCs, sampled after low-dose radiotherapy plus immunotherapy. The receptor source for this set is a male donor with prostate cancer.

The table lists this clonotype with many counts. V is TRBV6-6 and J is TRBJ1-4, with 8 nucleotides matching TRBD1. Germline V lookup: CDR1 MNHNY, CDR2 SVGAGI (reference sequence). Trimming at V came to 4 bases and at J to 5 bases, leaving 9 bases not matched to a gene. The CDR3 consists of 16 residues. CDR3: CASSSFGDRLNEKLFF. The CDR3 DNA reads as TGTGCCAGCAGTTCGTTCGGGGACAGGTTGAATGAAAAACTGTTTTTT.

This clonotype was detected ten times or more. The chain couples TRBV18 to TRBJ2-7; 16 bases match TRBD2. The CDR3 contains 17 residues. Germline values: CDR1 KGHSH, CDR2 LQKENI. V was pared by 3 bases and J by 3 bases, with 5 bases of the junction left unmatched. The CDR3 DNA follows: TGTGCCAGCTCACCTGGGACTAGCGGGAGGGTCCTCTACGAGCAGTACTTC. Its translation: CASSPGTSGRVLYEQYF.

The table lists this clonotype with many counts. The chain has TRBV4-3 and TRBJ2-2, with a possible D match to TRBD1 (6 bases). Germline CDR1 and CDR2: LGHNA and YSLEER. The V end lost 1 base, the J end lost 2 bases, and 14 bases lay between the germline ends. The CDR3 is made up of 17 amino acids. The DNA of the CDR3 is TGCGCCAGCAGCCAAGCTCTGGACAGTTCCAACACCGGGGAGCTGTTTTTT. Translating it yields CASSQALDSSNTGELFF.

This clonotype came up many times. This chain joins TRBV24-1 and TRBJ1-1; 10 bases align to TRBD1. The germline V gene has CDR1 KGHDR and CDR2 SFDVKD. This CDR3 spans 14 amino acids. Unmatched junction bases numbered 3, after V lost 6 bases and J lost 3 bases. The CDR3 reads CATSTGTGDTEAFF. CDR3 nucleotides: TGTGCCACCAGTACTGGGACAGGGGACACTGAAGCTTTCTTT.

This clonotype occurred many times. CDR3 sequence (DNA): TGCAGTGCTAGAGATCTAGGACTAGCGGGAGGGTATGAGCAGTTCTTC. Translation gives CSARDLGLAGGYEQFF. The V gene is TRBV20-1, the J gene TRBJ2-1; 15 bases are a match to TRBD2. This CDR3 contains 16 residues. The ends lost 0 bases at V and 8 bases at J; junction bases unmatched: 5. Germline lookup yields CDR1 DFQATT and CDR2 SNEGSKA (reference sequence).

V usage is TRBV10-3 and J usage is TRBJ2-5, with TRBD2 matching over 9 bases. Germline lookup yields CDR1 ENHRY and CDR2 SYGVKD. CDR3 length: 14 amino acids. The ends lost 7 bases at V and 5 bases at J; junction bases unmatched: 8. For the CDR3, the DNA is TGTGCCATCAAGGCTAGCGGGGACTTCGAGACCCAGTACTTC. Translation: CAIKASGDFETQYF.

This clonotype has a count of ten or more. The chain couples TRBV4-1 to TRBJ2-1; the match to TRBD2 covers 11 bases. The CDR3 is 18 residues long. V shed 0 bases, J shed 4 bases, and the junction held 8 bases outside the gene matches. Germline-derived CDR1 and CDR2 are MGHRA and YSYEKL. CDR3 amino acids: CASSQERFLAGGYNEQFF. DNA of the CDR3: TGCGCCAGCAGCCAAGAACGATTCCTAGCGGGGGGTTACAATGAGCAGTTCTTC.

This clonotype has a count of ten or more. This sequence joins TRBV7-8 and TRBJ2-2; TRBD2 is a possible D gene (6 bases). Germline CDR1 reads SGHVS; CDR2 reads FQNEAQ. The CDR3 has 15 amino acids. V lost 5 bases, J lost 7 bases, and 17 bases lay in between. CDR3 sequence (DNA): TGTGCCAGCAGCCTCAATCCGGCCGGGGGCGGGGAGCTGTTTTTT. Amino acids: CASSLNPAGGGELFF.

The chain is built from TRBV9 and TRBJ2-1; TRBD2 aligns across 9 bases. The length of the CDR3 is 16 residues. Germline loops: CDR1 SGDLS, CDR2 YYNGEE. The V segment lost 4 bases and the J segment 1 base; nucleotides outside the gene matches: 6. CDR3 bases: TGTGCCAGCAGCCCCGGCGGGAGGGTGTCCTACAATGAGCAGTTCTTC. It codes for CASSPGGRVSYNEQFF.

The sample holds many counts of this clonotype. The V gene is TRBV21-1, the J gene TRBJ1-2; the tabulated D call, TRBD1, remains unverified against the DNA. TRBV21-1 is listed as a pseudogene. This CDR3 is 15 amino acids long. CDR3 DNA: TGTGCCAGCAGCCGACGGGACAGGGGGCGGCAAGGCTACACCTTC. Protein sequence: CASSRRDRGRQGYTF.

Turning to this clonotype: One end of the junction varies from germline; a read error may be responsible. The chain combines TRBV5-3 with TRBJ1-2, with 7 bases that match TRBD1. TRBV5-3 is known as an ORF, though its function is uncertain. CDR3 length equals 16 residues. The CDR3 is CASSLVGTAANYGYTF. CDR3 bases: TGTGCCAGCAGCTTGGTCGGGACAGCGGCTAACTATGGCTACACCTTC.

The sample holds many counts of this clonotype. The chain recombines TRBV9 with TRBJ2-1, with TRBD1 matching over 8 bases. This CDR3 comprises 16 residues. Trimming at V came to 2 bases and at J to 0 bases, leaving 4 bases not matched to a gene. The V gene's germline CDR1 is SGDLS and CDR2 YYNGEE. CDR3 sequence: CASSVGQESSYNEQFF. In nucleotides, the CDR3 is TGTGCCAGCAGCGTGGGACAGGAGAGCTCCTACAATGAGCAGTTCTTC.

This clonotype was recorded many times. The genes are TRBV10-3 and TRBJ2-1; tentatively, D is TRBD2 (8 bases). Trimming took off 7 bases at V and 0 bases at J, with 16 bases between the two ends. CDR1 is ENHRY, CDR2 SYGVKD, per germline. There are 16 residues in the CDR3. CDR3 sequence: CAIKGASGSSYNEQFF. The CDR3, as DNA: TGTGCCATCAAGGGGGCTAGCGGGTCCTCCTACAATGAGCAGTTCTTC.

This clonotype was counted at least ten times. This rearrangement joins TRBV5-1 to TRBJ2-7, with 7 bases aligning to TRBD1. Germline V lookup: CDR1 SGHRS, CDR2 YFSETQ. This CDR3 is built from 15 residues. V dropped 4 bases and J dropped 2; count of bases not matched to a gene: 9. CDR3: CASSPNRDRAYEQYF. The CDR3 DNA sequence: TGCGCCAGCAGCCCAAACCGGGACAGAGCCTACGAGCAGTACTTC.

This clonotype was seen many times. The V and J genes are TRBV7-8 and TRBJ2-4, with TRBD2 as a possible D gene (6 bases). V lost 5 bases and J lost 6, with 14 bases in between. CDR1 is SGHVS and CDR2 is FQNEAQ in the germline V gene. The CDR3 loop spans 14 amino acids. CDR3 region: CASSQHGTLNIQYF. CDR3 in DNA: TGTGCCAGCAGCCAACACGGGACTTTAAACATTCAGTACTTC.